This T cell receptor beta chain was recorded in a study of blood T cell repertoires in COVID-19. Sequencing used immunoSEQ multiplex PCR; TCRdb keeps in-frame clones, though not all of them. The top ten clones hold approximately 3.7% of a sample with tens of thousands of clones, 86% of them seen once. The V segment lost 7 bases and the J segment 7 bases; nucleotides outside the gene matches: 10. CDR3 size: 13 residues. Germline values: CDR1 SQVTM, CDR2 ANQGSEA. The TCR originated in a man aged 45-60 years with acute or convalescent COVID-19. The specimen sequenced was peripheral blood. This chain connects TRBV29-1 to TRBJ2-7; 10 positions agree with TRBD1. The CDR3 spells CSAAGTGDWEQYF. The CDR3, as DNA: TGCAGCGCCGCCGGGACAGGGGATTGGGAGCAGTACTTC.